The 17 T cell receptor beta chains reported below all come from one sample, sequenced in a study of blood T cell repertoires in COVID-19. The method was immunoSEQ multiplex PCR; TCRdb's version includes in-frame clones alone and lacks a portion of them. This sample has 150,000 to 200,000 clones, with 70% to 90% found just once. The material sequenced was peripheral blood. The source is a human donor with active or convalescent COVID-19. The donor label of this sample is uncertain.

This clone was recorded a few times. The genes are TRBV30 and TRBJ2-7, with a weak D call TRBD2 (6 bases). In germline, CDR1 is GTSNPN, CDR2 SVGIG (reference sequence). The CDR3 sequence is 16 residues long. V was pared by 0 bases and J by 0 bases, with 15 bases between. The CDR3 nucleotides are TGTGCCTGGAGTGTAACTCGGACTACTACCTCCTACGAGCAGTACTTC. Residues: CAWSVTRTTTSYEQYF.

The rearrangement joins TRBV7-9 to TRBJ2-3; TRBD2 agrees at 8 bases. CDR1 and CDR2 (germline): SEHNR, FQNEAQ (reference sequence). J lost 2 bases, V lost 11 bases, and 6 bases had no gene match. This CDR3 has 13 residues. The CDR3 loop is CAYKRGPTDTQYF. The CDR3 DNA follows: TGTGCCTATAAGCGGGGGCCCACAGATACGCAGTATTTT. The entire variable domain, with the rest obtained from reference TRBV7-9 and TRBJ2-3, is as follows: DTGVSQNPRHKITKRGQNVTFRCDPISEHNRLYWYRQTLGQGPEFLTYFQNEAQLEKSRLLSDRFSAERPKGSFSTLEIQRTEQGDSAMYLCAYKRGPTDTQYFGPGTRLTVL.

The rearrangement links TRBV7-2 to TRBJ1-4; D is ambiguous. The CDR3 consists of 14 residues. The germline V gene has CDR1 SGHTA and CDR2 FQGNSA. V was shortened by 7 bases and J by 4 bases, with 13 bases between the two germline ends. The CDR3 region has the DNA TGTGCCAGCACGCTCGACGGAGATAATGAAAAACTGTTTTTT. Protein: CASTLDGDNEKLFF.

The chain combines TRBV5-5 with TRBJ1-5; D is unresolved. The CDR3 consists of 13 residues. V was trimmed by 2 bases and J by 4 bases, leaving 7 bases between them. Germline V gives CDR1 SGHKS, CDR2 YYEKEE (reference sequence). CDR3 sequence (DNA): TGTGCCAGCAGCTTAAGTACTAATCAGCCCCAGCATTTT. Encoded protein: CASSLSTNQPQHF.

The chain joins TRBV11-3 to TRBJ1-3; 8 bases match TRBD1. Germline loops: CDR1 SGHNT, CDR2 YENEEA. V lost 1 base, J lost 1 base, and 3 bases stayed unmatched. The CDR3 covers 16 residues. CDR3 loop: CASSLVQGASGNTIYF. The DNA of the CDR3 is TGTGCCAGCAGCTTAGTCCAGGGGGCTTCTGGAAACACCATATATTTT.

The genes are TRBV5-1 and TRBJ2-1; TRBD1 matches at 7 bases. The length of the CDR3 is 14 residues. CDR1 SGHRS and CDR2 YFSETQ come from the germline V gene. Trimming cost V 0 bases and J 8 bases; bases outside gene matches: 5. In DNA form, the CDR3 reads TGCGCCAGCAGCTTGGAAGGGGGCAGGGATGAGCAGTTCTTC. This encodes CASSLEGGRDEQFF.

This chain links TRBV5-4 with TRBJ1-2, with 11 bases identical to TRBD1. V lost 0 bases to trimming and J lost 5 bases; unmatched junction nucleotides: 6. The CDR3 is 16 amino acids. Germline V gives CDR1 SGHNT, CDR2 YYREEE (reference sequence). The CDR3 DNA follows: TGTGCCAGCAGCTTGGGGGGGACAGGGGGAATTTATGGCTACACCTTC. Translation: CASSLGGTGGIYGYTF.

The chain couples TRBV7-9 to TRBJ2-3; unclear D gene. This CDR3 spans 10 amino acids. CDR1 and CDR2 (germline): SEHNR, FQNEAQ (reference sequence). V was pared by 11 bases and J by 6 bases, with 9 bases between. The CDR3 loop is CAGVTDTQYF. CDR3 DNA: TGTGCCGGAGTGACGGATACGCAGTATTTT. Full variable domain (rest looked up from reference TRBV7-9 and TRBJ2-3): DTGVSQNPRHKITKRGQNVTFRCDPISEHNRLYWYRQTLGQGPEFLTYFQNEAQLEKSRLLSDRFSAERPKGSFSTLEIQRTEQGDSAMYLCAGVTDTQYFGPGTRLTVL.

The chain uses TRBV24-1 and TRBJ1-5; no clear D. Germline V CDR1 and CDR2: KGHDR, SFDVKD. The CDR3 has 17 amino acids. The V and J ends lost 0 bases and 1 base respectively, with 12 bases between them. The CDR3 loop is CATSDLRRRVSNQPQHF. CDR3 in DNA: TGTGCCACCAGTGATTTGCGACGGAGAGTGAGCAATCAGCCCCAGCATTTT.

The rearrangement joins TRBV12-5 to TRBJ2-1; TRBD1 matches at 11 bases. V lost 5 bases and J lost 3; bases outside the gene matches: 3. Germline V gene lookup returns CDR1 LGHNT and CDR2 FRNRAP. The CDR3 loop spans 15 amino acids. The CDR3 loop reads CASGRDRGYYNEQFF. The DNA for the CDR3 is TGTGCTAGTGGTCGGGACAGGGGGTACTACAATGAGCAGTTCTTC.

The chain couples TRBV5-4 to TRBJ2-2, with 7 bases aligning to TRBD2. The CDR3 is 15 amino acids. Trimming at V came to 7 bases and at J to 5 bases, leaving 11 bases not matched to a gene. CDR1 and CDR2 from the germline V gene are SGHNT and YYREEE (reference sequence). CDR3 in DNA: TGTGCCAGCGCCCTCGGGGGGTCAGGGACCGGGGAGCTGTTTTTT. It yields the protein CASALGGSGTGELFF. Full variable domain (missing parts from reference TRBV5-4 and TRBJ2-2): ETGVTQSPTHLIKTRGQQVTLRCSSQSGHNTVSWYQQALGQGPQFIFQYYREEENGRGNFPPRFSGLQFPNYSSELNVNALELDDSALYLCASALGGSGTGELFFGEGSRLTVL.

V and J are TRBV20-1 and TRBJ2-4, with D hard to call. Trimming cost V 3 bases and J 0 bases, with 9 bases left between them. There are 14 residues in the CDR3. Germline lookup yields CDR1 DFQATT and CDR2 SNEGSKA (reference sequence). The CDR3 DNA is TGCAGTGCTAGTGATCTGTTAGCCAAAAACATTCAGTACTTC. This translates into CSASDLLAKNIQYF.

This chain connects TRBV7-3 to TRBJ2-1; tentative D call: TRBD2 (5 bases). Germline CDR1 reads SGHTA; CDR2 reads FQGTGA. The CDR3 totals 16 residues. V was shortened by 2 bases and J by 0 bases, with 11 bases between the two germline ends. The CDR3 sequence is CASSLLSGSSYNEQFF. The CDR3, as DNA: TGTGCCAGCAGCTTATTAAGTGGGAGCTCCTACAATGAGCAGTTCTTC.

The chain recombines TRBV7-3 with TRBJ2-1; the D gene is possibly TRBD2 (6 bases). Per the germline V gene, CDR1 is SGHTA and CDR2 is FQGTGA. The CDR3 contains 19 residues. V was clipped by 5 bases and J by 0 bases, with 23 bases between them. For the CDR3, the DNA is TGTGCCAGCAGCCCCTATGTAGGAGGGGACCCGAGCTCCTACAATGAGCAGTTCTTC. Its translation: CASSPYVGGDPSSYNEQFF. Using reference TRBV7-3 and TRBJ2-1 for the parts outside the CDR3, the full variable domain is GAGVSQTPSNKVTEKGKYVELRCDPISGHTALYWYRQSLGQGPEFLIYFQGTGAADDSGLPNDRFFAVRPEGSVSTLKIQRTERGDSAVYLCASSPYVGGDPSSYNEQFFGPGTRLTVL.

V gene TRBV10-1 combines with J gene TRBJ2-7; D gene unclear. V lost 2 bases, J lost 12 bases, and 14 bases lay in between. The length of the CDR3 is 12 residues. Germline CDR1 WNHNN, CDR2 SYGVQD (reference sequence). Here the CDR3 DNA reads TGCGCCAGCAGTGAGCACGATCTAGGAACGTACTTC. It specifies CASSEHDLGTYF.

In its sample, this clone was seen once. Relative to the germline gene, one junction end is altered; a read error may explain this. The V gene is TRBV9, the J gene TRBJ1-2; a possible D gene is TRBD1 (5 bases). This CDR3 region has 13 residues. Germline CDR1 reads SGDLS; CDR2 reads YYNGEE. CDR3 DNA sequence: TGCGCCAGCAGCGGGGGGGGACCTTTGAGTGGCACCTTC. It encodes CASSGGGPLSGTF.

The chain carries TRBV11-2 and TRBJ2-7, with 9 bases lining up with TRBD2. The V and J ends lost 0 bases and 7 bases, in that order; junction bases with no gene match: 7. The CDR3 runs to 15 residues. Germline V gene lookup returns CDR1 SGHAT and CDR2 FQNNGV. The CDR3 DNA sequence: TGTGCCAGCAGCTTAGACGCAGCGGGAGGTTGGGAGCAGTACTTC. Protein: CASSLDAAGGWEQYF.